This T cell receptor beta chain appears in the sequencing data of a study of blood T cell repertoires in COVID-19. V lost 0 bases to trimming and J lost 4 bases, with 13 bases between them. This CDR3 contains 15 residues. Germline CDR1 reads SGDLS; CDR2 reads YYNGEE. In the study's own analysis: Estimated nucleated cell counts came from reference gene primer amplification. Profiling relied on immunoSEQ multiplex PCR, and the TCRdb table lists in-frame clones only, not all of them. V, J and clone size are taken as reported in that table, and D and trimming were inferred from the DNA itself. Among 240,000 or so clones listed, roughly four fifths were seen once.

This clonotype was obtained from a woman aged 18-29 years with acute or convalescent COVID-19. This chain joins TRBV9 and TRBJ1-2; TRBD1 might be the D (6 bases). The sample consisted of peripheral blood. The DNA for the CDR3 is TGTGCCAGCAGCGTAGGACTGGGGGCGAGCTATGGCTACACCTTC. This codes for CASSVGLGASYGYTF.